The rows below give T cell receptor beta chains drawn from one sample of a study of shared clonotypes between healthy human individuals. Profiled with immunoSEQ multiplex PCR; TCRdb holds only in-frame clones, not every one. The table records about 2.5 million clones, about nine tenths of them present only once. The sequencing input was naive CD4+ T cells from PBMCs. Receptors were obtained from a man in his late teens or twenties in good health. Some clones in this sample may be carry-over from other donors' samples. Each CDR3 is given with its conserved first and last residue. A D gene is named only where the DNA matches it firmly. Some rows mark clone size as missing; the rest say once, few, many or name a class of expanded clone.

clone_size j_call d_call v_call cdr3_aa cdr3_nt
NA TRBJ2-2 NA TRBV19 CASSIGPGGITGELFF TGTGCCAGTAGTATTGGGCCAGGGGGGATCACCGGGGAGCTGTTTTTT
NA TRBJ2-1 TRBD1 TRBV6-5 CASSYLGQGNEQFF TGTGCCAGCAGTTACTTAGGACAGGGCAATGAGCAGTTCTTC
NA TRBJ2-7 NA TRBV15 CATSRGPGSYEQYF TGTGCCACCAGCAGAGGTCCAGGCTCCTACGAGCAGTACTTC
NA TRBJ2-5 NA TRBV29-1 CSASEKETQYF TGCAGCGCGTCGGAGAAAGAGACCCAGTACTTC
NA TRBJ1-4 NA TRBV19 CASSEGTNEKLFF TGTGCCAGTAGTGAGGGTACGAATGAAAAACTGTTTTTT
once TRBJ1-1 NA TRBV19 CASSIDRPRGRAEAFF TGTGCCAGTAGTATAGATCGCCCCCGGGGGCGAGCTGAAGCTTTCTTT
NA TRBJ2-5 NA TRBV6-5 CASSWGRGETQYF TGTGCCAGCAGTTGGGGTCGGGGAGAGACCCAGTACTTC
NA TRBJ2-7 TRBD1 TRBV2 CASNGSPTGDEQYF TGTGCCAGCAACGGCTCGCCGACAGGGGACGAGCAGTACTTC
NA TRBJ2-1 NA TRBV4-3 CASSQEWGDNEQFF TGCGCCAGCAGCCAAGAATGGGGAGACAATGAGCAGTTCTTC
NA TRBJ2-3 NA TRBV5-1 CASSLINTQYF TGCGCCAGCAGCTTGATAAATACGCAGTATTTT
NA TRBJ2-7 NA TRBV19 CASSIVRTSPTQEQYF TGTGCCAGTAGTATAGTAAGGACCTCCCCCACCCAAGAGCAGTACTTC
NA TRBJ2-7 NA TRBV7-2 CASSLSGQPTYEQYF TGTGCCAGCAGCTTAAGTGGACAGCCTACCTACGAGCAGTACTTC
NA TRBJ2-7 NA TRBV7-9 CASSRQSSYEQYF TGTGCCAGCAGCCGACAGTCCTCCTACGAGCAGTACTTC
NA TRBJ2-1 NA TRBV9 CASSARQNYNEQFF TGTGCCAGCAGCGCCAGACAGAACTACAATGAGCAGTTCTTC
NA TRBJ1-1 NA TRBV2 CASSGVRGPNTEAFF TGTGCCAGCAGTGGGGTGCGGGGGCCGAACACTGAAGCTTTCTTT
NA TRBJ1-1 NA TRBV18 CASSPPMNTEAFF TGTGCCAGCTCCCCGCCAATGAACACTGAAGCTTTCTTT
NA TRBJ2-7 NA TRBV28 CASSMGGAGSINEQYF TGTGCCAGCAGTATGGGGGGGGCAGGGAGTATAAACGAGCAGTACTTC
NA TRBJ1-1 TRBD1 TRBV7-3 CASSLRDRESAFF TGTGCCAGCAGCCTTCGGGACAGGGAGAGCGCTTTCTTT
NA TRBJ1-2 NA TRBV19 CASSMTTNYGYTF TGTGCCAGTAGTATGACAACTAACTATGGCTACACCTTC
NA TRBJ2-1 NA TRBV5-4 CASSSPLPGNEQFF TGTGCCAGCAGCTCCCCCTTACCGGGGAATGAGCAGTTCTTC
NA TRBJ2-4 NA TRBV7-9 CASSLVMQELAKNIQYF TGTGCCAGCAGCTTAGTTATGCAGGAACTAGCCAAAAACATTCAGTACTTC
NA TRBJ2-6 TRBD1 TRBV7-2 CASSPRDRAGANVLTF TGTGCCAGCAGCCCCAGGGACAGGGCCGGGGCCAACGTCCTGACTTTC
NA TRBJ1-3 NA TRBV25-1 CASSDPGAGNTIYF TGTGCCAGCAGTGACCCAGGGGCCGGAAACACCATATATTTT
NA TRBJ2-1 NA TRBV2 CASSRVPGDYNEQFF TGTGCCAGCAGTAGGGTGCCGGGGGACTACAATGAGCAGTTCTTC
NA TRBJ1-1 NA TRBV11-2 CASSFDRPGLNTEAFF TGTGCCAGCAGCTTCGACCGGCCAGGGTTGAACACTGAAGCTTTCTTT
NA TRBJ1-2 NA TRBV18 CASSPSSPRGDYGYTF TGTGCCAGCTCACCTTCCTCCCCCAGGGGTGACTATGGCTACACCTTC
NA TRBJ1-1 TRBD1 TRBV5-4 CASSLPGTGRNTEAFF TGTGCCAGCAGCTTGCCCGGGACAGGGAGGAACACTGAAGCTTTCTTT
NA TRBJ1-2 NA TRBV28 CASSSPSQGEGVGGYTF TGTGCCAGCAGCTCACCATCGCAGGGAGAGGGAGTGGGCGGCTACACCTTC
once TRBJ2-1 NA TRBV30 CAWTRPGSYNEQFF TGTGCCTGGACTAGACCGGGGAGCTACAATGAGCAGTTCTTC
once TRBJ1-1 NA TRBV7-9 CASSQQGGLNTEAFF TGTGCCAGCAGCCAACAGGGAGGGTTGAACACTGAAGCTTTCTTT
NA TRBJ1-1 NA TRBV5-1 CASSLGLGINTEAFF TGCGCCAGCAGCTTGGGTTTGGGAATAAACACTGAAGCTTTCTTT
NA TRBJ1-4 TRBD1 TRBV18 CASSLDRVREKLFF TGTGCCAGCTCACTGGACAGGGTCAGGGAAAAACTGTTTTTT
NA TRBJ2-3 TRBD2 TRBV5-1 CASSLIAGGPGVDTQYF TGCGCCAGCAGCTTGATAGCGGGAGGGCCTGGAGTAGATACGCAGTATTTT
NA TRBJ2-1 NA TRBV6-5 CASSYRTSYNEQFF TGTGCCAGCAGTTATCGGACGAGCTACAATGAGCAGTTCTTC
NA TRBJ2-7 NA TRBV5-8 CASSSVRLTIPQYF TGTGCCAGCAGCTCGGTCCGGTTGACGATTCCGCAGTACTTC
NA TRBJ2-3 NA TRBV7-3 CASSLIGQETDTQYF TGTGCCAGCAGCTTAATAGGGCAGGAAACGGATACGCAGTATTTT
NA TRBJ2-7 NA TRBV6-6 CASSYRRGSEQYF TGTGCCAGCAGTTACCGTCGGGGGTCCGAGCAGTACTTC
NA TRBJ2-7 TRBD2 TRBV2 CASSEASGRNEQYF TGTGCCAGCAGTGAGGCTAGCGGGAGGAACGAGCAGTACTTC
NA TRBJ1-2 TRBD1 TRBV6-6 CASTRGTGIYGYTF TGTGCCAGCACCCGGGGGACAGGTATATATGGCTACACCTTC
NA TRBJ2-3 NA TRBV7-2 CASSLVGSSTDTQYF TGTGCCAGCAGCTTAGTCGGGAGTAGCACAGATACGCAGTATTTT
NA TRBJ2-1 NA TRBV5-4 CASSLFSRGSALGNEQFF TGTGCCAGCAGCTTGTTTTCGCGGGGCAGCGCCTTGGGGAATGAGCAGTTCTTC
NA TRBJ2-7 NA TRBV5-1 CASRLDWGKIEQYF TGCGCCAGCAGACTAGACTGGGGGAAGATTGAGCAGTACTTC
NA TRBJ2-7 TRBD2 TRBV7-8 CASSPAFGLAGIVFYEQYF TGTGCCAGCAGCCCGGCATTTGGACTAGCGGGAATTGTATTCTACGAGCAGTACTTC
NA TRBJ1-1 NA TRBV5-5 CASRPLTVNTEAFF TGTGCCAGCAGACCCTTGACAGTGAACACTGAAGCTTTCTTT
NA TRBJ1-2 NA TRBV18 CASSPPLGQDPNYGYTF TGTGCCAGCTCACCACCACTCGGCCAGGACCCTAACTATGGCTACACCTTC
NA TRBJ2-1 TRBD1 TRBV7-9 CASSLTGDPLSYNEQFF TGTGCCAGCAGCCTTACAGGGGATCCCCTATCCTACAATGAGCAGTTCTTC